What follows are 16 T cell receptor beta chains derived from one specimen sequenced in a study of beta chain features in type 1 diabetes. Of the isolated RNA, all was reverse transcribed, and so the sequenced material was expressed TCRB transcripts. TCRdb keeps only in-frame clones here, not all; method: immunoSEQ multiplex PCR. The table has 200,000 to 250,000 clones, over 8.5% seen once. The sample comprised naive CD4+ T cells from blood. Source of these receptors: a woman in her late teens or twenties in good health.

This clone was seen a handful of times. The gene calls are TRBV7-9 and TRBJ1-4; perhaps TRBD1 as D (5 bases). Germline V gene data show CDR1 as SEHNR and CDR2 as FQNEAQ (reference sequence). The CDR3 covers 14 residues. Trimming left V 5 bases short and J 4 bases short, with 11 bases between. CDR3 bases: TGTGCCAGCAGCCCCGCAGGGAATAATGAAAAACTGTTTTTT. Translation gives CASSPAGNNEKLFF.

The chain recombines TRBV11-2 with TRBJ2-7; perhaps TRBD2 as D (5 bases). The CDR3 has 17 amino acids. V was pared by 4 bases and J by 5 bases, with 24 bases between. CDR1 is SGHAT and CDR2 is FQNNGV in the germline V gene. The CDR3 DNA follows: TGTGCCAGCAGCTCCCTCCGGGGAAGGCCGCTATTCGACGAGCAGTACTTC. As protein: CASSSLRGRPLFDEQYF.

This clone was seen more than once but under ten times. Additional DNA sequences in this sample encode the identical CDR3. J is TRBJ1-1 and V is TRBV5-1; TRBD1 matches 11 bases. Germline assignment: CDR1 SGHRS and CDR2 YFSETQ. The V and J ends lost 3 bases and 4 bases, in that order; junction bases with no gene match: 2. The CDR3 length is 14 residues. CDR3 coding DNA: TGCGCCAGCAGCTCCGGGACAGGGGGCACTGAAGCTTTCTTT. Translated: CASSSGTGGTEAFF.

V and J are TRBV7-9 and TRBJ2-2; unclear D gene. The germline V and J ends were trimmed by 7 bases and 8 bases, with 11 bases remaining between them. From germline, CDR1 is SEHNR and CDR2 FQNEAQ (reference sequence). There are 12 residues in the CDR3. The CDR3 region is CASTPRVGELFF. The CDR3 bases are TGTGCCAGCACCCCCCGGGTAGGGGAGCTGTTTTTT.

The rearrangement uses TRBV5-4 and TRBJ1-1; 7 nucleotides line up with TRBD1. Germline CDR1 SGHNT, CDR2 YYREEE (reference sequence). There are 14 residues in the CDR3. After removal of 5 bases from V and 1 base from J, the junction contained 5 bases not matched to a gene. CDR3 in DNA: TGTGCCAGCAGTACAGGGGCCCCGAACACTGAAGCTTTCTTT. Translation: CASSTGAPNTEAFF.

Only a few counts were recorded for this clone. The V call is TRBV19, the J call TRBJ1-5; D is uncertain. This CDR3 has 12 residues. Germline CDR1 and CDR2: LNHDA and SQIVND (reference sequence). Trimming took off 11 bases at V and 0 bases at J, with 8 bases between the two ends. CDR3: CASRGSNQPQHF. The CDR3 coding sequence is TGTGCCTCCCGGGGTAGCAATCAGCCCCAGCATTTT.

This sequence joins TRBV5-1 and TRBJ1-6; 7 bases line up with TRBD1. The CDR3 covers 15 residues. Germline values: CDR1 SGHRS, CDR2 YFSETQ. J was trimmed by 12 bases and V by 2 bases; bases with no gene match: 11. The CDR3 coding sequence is TGCGCCAGCAGCTTCTGGGACAGTGGGGTCGGACCCCTCCACTTT. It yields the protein CASSFWDSGVGPLHF.

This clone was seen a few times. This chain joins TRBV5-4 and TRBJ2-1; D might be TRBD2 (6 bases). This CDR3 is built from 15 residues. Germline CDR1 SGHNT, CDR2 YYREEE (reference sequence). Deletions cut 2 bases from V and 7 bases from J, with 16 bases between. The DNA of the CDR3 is TGTGCCAGCAGCTTCGAAGGGACCAGCGGGAATGAGCAGTTCTTC. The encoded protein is CASSFEGTSGNEQFF.

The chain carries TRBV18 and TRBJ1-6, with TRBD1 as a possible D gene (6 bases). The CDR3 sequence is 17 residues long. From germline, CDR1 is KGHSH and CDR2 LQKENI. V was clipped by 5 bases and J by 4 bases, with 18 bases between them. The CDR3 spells CASSSTGGQGYNSPLHF. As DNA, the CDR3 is TGTGCCAGCTCATCGACGGGGGGGCAGGGATATAATTCACCCCTCCACTTT. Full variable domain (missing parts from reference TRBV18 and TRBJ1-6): NAGVMQNPRHLVRRRGQEARLRCSPMKGHSHVYWYRQLPEEGLKFMVYLQKENIIDESGMPKERFSAEFPKEGPSILRIQQVVRGDSAAYFCASSSTGGQGYNSPLHFGNGTRLTVT.

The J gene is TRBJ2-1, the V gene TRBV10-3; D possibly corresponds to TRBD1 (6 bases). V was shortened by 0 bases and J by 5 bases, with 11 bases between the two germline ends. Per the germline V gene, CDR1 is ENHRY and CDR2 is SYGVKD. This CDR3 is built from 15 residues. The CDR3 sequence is CAISESRTVHNEQFF. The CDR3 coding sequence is TGTGCCATCAGTGAGTCAAGGACAGTACACAATGAGCAGTTCTTC.

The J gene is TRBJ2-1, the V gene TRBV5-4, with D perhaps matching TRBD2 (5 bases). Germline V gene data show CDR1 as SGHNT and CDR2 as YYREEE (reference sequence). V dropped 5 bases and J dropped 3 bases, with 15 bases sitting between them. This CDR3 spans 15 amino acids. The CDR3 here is CASSGYLGGYNEQFF. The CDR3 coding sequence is TGTGCCAGCAGTGGGTATCTCGGAGGCTACAATGAGCAGTTCTTC.

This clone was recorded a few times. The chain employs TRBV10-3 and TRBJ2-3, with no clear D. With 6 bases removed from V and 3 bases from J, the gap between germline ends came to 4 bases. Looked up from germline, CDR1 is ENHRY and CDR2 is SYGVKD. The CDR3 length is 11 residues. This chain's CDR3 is CAISQTDTQYF. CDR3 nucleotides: TGTGCCATCAGCCAAACAGATACGCAGTATTTT.

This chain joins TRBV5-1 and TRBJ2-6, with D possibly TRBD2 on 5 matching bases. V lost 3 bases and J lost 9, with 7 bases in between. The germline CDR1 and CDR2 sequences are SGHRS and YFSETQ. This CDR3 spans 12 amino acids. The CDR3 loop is CASSYRDNVLTF. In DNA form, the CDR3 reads TGCGCCAGCAGCTATCGGGACAACGTCCTGACTTTC.

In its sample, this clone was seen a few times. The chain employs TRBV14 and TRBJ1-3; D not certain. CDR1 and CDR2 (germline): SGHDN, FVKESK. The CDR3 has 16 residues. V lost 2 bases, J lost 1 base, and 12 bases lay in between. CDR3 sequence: CASSQFNTGSGNTIYF. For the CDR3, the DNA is TGTGCCAGCAGCCAATTCAATACGGGTTCTGGAAACACCATATATTTT.

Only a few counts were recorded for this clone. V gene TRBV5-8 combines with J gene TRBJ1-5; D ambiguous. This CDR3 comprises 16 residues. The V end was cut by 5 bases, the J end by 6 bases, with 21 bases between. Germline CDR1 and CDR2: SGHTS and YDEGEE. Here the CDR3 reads CASRSSVAGASQPQHF. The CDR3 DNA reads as TGTGCCAGCAGATCTTCCGTGGCAGGCGCGAGTCAGCCCCAGCATTTT.

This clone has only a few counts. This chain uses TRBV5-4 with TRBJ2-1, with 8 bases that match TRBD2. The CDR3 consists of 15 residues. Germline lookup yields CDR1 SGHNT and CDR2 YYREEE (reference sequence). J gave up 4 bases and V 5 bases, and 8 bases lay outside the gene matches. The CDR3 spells CASSSLADKYNEQFF. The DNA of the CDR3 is TGTGCCAGCAGTTCACTAGCGGACAAATACAATGAGCAGTTCTTC.